This TCR beta chain was captured in a study of OX40 agonist ivuxolimab in advanced cancers. Study summary: Three patients showed partial responses: one hepatocellular carcinoma and two cutaneous melanoma cases.

Trimming took 8 bases from V and 0 from J, leaving 13 bases between them. CDR3 length: 14 amino acids. Germline V gene lookup returns CDR1 MNHNY and CDR2 SVGAGI (reference sequence). Data came from immunoSEQ multiplex PCR; TCRdb stores just in-frame clones and leaves some out. The sample contains around 100,000 clones, about 88% of which appear only once. V usage is TRBV6-6 and J usage is TRBJ1-1; D possibly corresponds to TRBD1 (5 bases). The sequenced sample was CD4+ or CD8+ T cells sorted from blood, obtained in a trial of the OX40 agonist ivuxolimab. This sequence originates from an adult with an advanced solid tumor such as melanoma, head and neck, liver or kidney cancer. The CDR3 bases are TGTGCCAGCCTAACGGGGGGGATGAACACTGAAGCTTTCTTT. Amino acid sequence: CASLTGGMNTEAFF.